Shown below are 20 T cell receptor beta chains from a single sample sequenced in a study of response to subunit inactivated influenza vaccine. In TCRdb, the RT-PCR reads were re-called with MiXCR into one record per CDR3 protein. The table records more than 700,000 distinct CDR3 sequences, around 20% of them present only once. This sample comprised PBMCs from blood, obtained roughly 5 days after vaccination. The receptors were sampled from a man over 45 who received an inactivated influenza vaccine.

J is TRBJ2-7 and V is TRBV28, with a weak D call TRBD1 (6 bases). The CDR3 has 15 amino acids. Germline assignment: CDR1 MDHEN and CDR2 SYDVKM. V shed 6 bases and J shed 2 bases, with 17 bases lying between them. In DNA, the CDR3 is TGTGCCAGCAGGCCCCCAGGCCAGGGGACCTACGAGCAGTACTTC. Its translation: CASRPPGQGTYEQYF.

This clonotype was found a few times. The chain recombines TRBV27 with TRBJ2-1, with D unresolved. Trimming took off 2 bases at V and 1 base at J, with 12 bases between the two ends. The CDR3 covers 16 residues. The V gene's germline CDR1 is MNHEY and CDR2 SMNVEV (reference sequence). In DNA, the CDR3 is TGTGCCAGCAGTTTAGCAACGACGGGTTCCTACAATGAGCAGTTCTTC. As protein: CASSLATTGSYNEQFF.

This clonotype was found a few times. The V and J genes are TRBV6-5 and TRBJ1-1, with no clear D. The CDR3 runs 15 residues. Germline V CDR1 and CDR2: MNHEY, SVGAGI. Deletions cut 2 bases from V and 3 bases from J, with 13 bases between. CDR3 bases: TGTGCCAGCAGTTACATCTGGGGAAGGGACACTGAAGCTTTCTTT. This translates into CASSYIWGRDTEAFF.

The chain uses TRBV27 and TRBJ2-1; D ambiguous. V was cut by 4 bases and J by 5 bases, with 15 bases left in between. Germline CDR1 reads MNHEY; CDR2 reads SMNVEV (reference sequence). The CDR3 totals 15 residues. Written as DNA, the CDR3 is TGTGCCAGCAGTTCGGGCCCATTAAGACACAATGAGCAGTTCTTC. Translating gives CASSSGPLRHNEQFF.

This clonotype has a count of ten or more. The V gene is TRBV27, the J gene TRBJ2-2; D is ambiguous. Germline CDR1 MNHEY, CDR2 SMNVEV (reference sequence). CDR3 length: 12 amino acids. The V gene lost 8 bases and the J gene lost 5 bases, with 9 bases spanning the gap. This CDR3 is CASGKRTGELFF. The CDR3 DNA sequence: TGTGCCAGCGGTAAAAGGACCGGGGAGCTGTTTTTT.

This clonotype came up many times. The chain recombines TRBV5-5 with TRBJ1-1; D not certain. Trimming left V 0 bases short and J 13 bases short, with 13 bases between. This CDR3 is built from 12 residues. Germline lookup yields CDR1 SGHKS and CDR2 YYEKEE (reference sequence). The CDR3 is CASSLGRLEDFF. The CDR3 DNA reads TGTGCCAGCAGCTTGGGGAGACTGGAGGATTTCTTT.

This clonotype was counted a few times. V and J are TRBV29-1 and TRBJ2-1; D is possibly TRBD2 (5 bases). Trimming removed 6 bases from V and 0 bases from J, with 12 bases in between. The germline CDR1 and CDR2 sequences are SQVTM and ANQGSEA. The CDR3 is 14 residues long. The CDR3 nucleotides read TGCAGCGTGGAGCGGAGACTCTCCTACAATGAGCAGTTCTTC. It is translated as CSVERRLSYNEQFF.

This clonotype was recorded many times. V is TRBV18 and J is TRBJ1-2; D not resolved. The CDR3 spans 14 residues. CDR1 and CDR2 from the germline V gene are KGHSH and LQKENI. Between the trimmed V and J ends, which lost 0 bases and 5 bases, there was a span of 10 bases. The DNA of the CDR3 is TGTGCCAGCTCACCACCGTCCGGGCATTATGGCTACACCTTC. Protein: CASSPPSGHYGYTF.

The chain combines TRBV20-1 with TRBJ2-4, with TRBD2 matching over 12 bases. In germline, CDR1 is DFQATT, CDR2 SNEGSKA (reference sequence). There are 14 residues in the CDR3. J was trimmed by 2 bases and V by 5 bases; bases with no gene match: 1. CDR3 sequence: CSAGLAGTKNIQYF. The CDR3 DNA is TGCAGTGCTGGACTAGCGGGAACCAAAAACATTCAGTACTTC.

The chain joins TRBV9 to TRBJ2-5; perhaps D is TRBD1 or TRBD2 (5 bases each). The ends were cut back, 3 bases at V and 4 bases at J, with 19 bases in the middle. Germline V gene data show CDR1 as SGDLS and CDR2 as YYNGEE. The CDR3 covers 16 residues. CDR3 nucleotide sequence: TGTGCCAGCAGCGCCGAGGGGCGATCTAAGGGAGAGACCCAGTACTTC. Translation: CASSAEGRSKGETQYF.

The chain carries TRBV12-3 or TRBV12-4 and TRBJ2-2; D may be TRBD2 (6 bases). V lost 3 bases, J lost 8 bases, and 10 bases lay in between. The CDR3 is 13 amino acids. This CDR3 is CASSFGGLGELFF. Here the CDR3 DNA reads TGTGCCAGCAGTTTTGGGGGGTTGGGGGAGCTGTTTTTT.

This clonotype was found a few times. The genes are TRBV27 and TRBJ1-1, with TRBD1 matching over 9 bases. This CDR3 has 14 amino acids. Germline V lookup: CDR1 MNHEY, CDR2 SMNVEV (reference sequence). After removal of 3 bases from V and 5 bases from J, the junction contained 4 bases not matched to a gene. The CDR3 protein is CASSLTGGWTEAFF. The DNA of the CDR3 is TGTGCCAGCAGTTTGACAGGGGGATGGACTGAAGCTTTCTTT.

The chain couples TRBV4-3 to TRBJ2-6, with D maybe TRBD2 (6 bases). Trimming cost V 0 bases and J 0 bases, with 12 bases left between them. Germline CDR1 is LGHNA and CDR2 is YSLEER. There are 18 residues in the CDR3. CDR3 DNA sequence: TGCGCCAGCAGCCAAGAAGGACCGGGAGTCTCTGGGGCCAACGTCCTGACTTTC. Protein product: CASSQEGPGVSGANVLTF.

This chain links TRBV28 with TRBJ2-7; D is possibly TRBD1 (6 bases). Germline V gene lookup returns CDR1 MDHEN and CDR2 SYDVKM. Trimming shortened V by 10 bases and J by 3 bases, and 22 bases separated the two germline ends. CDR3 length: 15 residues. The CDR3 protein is CANTPRQAGNYEQYF. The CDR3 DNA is TGTGCCAATACGCCCCGACAGGCCGGCAACTACGAGCAGTACTTC.

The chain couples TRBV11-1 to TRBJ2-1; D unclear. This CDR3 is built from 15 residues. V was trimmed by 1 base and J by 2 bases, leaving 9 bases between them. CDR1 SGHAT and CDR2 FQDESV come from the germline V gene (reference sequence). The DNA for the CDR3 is TGTGCCAGCAGCTTAGGGCTGAAAACCTACAATGAGCAGTTCTTC. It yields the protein CASSLGLKTYNEQFF.

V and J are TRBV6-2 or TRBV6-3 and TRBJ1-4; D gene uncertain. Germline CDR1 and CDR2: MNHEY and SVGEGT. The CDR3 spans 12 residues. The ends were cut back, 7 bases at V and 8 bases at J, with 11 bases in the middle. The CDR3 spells CASTDLQEKLFF. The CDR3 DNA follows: TGTGCCAGCACTGATCTACAGGAAAAACTGTTTTTT.

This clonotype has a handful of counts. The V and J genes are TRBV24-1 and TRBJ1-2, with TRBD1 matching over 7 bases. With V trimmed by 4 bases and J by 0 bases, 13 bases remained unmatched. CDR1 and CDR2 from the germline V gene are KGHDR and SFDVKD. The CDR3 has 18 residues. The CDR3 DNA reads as TGTGCCACCAGTGACGCCTTAGGATCGGGACAGACTAACTATGGCTACACCTTC. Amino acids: CATSDALGSGQTNYGYTF.

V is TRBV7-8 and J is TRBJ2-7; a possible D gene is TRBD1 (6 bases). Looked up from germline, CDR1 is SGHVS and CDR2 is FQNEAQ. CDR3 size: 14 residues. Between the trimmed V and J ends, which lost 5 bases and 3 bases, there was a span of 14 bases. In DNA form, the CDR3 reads TGTGCCAGCAGCGGCCCGGGACACCTCTACGAGCAGTACTTC. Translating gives CASSGPGHLYEQYF. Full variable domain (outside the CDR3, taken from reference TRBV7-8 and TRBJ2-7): GAGVSQSPRYKVAKRGQDVALRCDPISGHVSLFWYQQALGQGPEFLTYFQNEAQLDKSGLPSDRFFAERPEGSVSTLKIQRTQQEDSAVYLCASSGPGHLYEQYFGPGTRLTVT.

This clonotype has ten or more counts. The CDR3 DNA follows: TGTGCCTGGAGAGAGGACAGACACTCTGGAAACACCATATATTTT. It encodes CAWREDRHSGNTIYF. The V gene is TRBV30, the J gene TRBJ1-3; D might be TRBD1 (6 bases). Trimming took 3 bases from V and 0 from J, leaving 12 bases between them. CDR3 size: 15 residues. Germline values: CDR1 GTSNPN, CDR2 SVGIG (reference sequence).

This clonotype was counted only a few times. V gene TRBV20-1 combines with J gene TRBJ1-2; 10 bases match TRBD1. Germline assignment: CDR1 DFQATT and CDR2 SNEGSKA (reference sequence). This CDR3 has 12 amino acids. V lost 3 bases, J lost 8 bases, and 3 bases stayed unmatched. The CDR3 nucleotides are TGCAGTGCTAGGGACAGGGGGTTCGGCTACACCTTC. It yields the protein CSARDRGFGYTF.